This T cell receptor (beta chain) was retrieved from a study of Graves' ophthalmopathy and Graves' hyperthyroidism. PBMCs came from about 10 ml of fresh peripheral blood. The study amplified TCR beta CDR3 regions using RNA transcripts. An initial RT-PCR round employing HTBI primers preceded a second-round multiplex PCR. From the multiplex PCR reads, TCRdb called clonotypes with MiXCR, one entry per CDR3 protein. The table shows some 400,000 distinct CDR3 sequences, with about a sixth occurring only once. At least ten counts were recorded for this clonotype. Its cognate antigen is unknown. Findings and limits, study-wide: A majority of expanded thyroid clonotypes exceeding 0.001 frequency were likewise present in blood.

This CDR3 spans 16 amino acids. Germline CDR1 reads SGHAT; CDR2 reads FQNNGV. Trimming cost V 3 bases and J 6 bases; bases outside gene matches: 8. The clonotype was recovered from a woman aged 18-35 years with Graves' ophthalmopathy. The gene calls are TRBV11-2 and TRBJ1-6; TRBD1 matches at 7 bases. Sequenced sample: peripheral blood. CDR3 in amino acids: CASSFLTGVTNSPLHF. Here the CDR3 DNA reads TGTGCCAGCAGCTTCCTCACAGGGGTGACTAATTCACCCCTCCACTTT.